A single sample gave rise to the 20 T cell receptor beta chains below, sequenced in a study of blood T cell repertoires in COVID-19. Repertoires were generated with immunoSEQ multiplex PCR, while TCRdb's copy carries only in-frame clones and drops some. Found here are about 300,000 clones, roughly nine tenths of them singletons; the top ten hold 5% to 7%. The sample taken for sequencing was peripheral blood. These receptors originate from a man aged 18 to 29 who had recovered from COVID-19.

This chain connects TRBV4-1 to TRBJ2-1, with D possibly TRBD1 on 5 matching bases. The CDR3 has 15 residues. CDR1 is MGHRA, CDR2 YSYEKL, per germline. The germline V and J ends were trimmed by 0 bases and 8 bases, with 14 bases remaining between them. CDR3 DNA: TGCGCCAGCAGCCAAGAGTTCGAAGGGGCACATGAGCAGTTCTTC. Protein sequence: CASSQEFEGAHEQFF.

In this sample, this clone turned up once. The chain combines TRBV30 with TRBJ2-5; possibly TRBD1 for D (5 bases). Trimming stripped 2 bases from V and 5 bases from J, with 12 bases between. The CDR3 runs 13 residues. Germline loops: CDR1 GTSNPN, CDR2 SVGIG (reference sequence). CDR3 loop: CAWSQGWAETQYF. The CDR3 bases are TGTGCCTGGAGTCAGGGTTGGGCTGAGACCCAGTACTTC.

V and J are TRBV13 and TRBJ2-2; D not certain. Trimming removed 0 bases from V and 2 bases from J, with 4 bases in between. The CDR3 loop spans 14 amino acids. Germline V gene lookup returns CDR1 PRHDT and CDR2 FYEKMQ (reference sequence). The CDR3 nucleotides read TGTGCCAGCAGCTTAGGCAGAAACACCGGGGAGCTGTTTTTT. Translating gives CASSLGRNTGELFF.

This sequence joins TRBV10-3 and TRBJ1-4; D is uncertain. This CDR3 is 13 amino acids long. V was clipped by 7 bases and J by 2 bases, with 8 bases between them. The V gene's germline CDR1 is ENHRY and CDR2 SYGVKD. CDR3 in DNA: TGTGCCATCAAAGGAGAGACTAATGAAAAACTGTTTTTT. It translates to CAIKGETNEKLFF.

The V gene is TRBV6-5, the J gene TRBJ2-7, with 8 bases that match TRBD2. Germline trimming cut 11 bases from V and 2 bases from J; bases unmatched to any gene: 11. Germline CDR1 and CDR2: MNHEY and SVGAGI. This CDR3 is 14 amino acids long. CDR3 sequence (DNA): TGTGCCCGTCACTGCGGGGGGCGTACCTACGAGCAGTACTTC. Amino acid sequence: CARHCGGRTYEQYF.

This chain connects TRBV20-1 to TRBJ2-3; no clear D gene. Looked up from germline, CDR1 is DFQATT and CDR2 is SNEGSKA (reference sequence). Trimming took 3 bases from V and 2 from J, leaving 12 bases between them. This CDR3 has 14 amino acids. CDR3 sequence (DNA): TGCAGTGCTAGTGCGGCCGGGTCCACAGATACGCAGTATTTT. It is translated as CSASAAGSTDTQYF.

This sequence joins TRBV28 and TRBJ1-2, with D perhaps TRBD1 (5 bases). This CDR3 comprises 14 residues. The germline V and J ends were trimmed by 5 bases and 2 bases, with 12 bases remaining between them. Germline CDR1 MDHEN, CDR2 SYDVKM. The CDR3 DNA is TGTGCCAGCAGTCCCCATGGGGGGAACTATGGCTACACCTTC. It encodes CASSPHGGNYGYTF.

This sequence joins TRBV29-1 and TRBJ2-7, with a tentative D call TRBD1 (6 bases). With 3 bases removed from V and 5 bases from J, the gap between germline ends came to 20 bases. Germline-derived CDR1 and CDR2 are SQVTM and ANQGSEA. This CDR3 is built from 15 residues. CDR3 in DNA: TGCAGCGTTGAGGACGGGACACCACATGGGAACGAGCAGTACTTC. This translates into CSVEDGTPHGNEQYF.

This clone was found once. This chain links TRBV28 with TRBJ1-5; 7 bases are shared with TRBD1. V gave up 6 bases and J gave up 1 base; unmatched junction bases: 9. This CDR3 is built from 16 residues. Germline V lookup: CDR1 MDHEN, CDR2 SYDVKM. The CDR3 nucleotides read TGTGCCAGCAGCTCTACTAGGACAGGCAGCAATCAGCCCCAGCATTTT. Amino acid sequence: CASSSTRTGSNQPQHF. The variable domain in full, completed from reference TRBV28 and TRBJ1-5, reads DVKVTQSSRYLVKRTGEKVFLECVQDMDHENMFWYRQDPGLGLRLIYFSYDVKMKEKGDIPEGYSVSREKKERFSLILESASTNQTSMYLCASSSTRTGSNQPQHFGDGTRLSIL.

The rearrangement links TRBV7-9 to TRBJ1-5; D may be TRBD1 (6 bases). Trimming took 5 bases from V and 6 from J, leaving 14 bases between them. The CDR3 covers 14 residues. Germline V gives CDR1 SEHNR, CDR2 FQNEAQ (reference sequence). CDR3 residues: CASSPDRIPQPQHF. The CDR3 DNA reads TGTGCCAGCAGCCCCGACAGGATCCCTCAGCCCCAGCATTTT.

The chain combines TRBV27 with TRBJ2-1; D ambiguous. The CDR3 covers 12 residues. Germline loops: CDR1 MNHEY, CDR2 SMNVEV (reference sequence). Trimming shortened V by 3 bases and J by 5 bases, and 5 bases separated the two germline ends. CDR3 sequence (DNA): TGTGCCAGCAGTTTGTCCGACAATGAGCAGTTCTTC. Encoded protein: CASSLSDNEQFF.

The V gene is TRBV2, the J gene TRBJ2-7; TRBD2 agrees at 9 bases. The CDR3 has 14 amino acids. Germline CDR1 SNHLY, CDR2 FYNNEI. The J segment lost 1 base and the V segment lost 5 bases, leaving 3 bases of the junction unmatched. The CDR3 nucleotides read TGTGCCAGCAGTCGACTAGCGGAATCCTACGAGCAGTACTTC. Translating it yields CASSRLAESYEQYF.

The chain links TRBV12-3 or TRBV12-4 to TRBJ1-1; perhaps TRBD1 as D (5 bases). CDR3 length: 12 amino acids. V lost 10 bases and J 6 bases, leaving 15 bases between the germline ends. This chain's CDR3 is CATGDFGPEAFF. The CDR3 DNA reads TGTGCCACCGGGGACTTTGGCCCTGAAGCTTTCTTT.

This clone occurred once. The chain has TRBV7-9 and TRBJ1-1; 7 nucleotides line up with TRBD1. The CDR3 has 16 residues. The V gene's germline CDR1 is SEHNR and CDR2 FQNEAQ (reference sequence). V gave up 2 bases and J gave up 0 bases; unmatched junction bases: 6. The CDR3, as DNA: TGTGCCAGCAGCTTACGAGAACAGGGGATGAACACTGAAGCTTTCTTT. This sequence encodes CASSLREQGMNTEAFF.

The CDR3 loop reads CASSPLAGTAKNIQYF. CDR3 DNA sequence: TGTGCCAGCAGCCCCCTAGCGGGGACCGCCAAAAACATTCAGTACTTC. The J gene is TRBJ2-4, the V gene TRBV5-5, with 9 bases lining up with TRBD2. J gave up 1 base and V 4 bases, and 6 bases lay outside the gene matches. Per germline, CDR1 SGHKS and CDR2 YYEKEE (reference sequence). The CDR3 contains 16 residues. The full variable domain, with the rest looked up from reference TRBV5-5 and TRBJ2-4, is DAGVTQSPTHLIKTRGQQVTLRCSPISGHKSVSWYQQVLGQGPQFIFQYYEKEERGRGNFPDRFSARQFPNYSSELNVNALLLGDSALYLCASSPLAGTAKNIQYFGAGTRLSVL.

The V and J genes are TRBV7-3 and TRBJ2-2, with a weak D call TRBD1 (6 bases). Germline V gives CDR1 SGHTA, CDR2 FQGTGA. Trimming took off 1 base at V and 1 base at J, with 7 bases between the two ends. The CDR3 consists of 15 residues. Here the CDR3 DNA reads TGTGCCAGCAGCTTAATGGACAGGAACACCGGGGAGCTGTTTTTT. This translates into CASSLMDRNTGELFF.

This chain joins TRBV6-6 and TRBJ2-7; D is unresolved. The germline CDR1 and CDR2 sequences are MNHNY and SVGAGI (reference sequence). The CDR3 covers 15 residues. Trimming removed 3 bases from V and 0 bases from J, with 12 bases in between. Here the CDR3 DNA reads TGTGCCAGCAGTTATGGAGCCAGCCTCTCCTACGAGCAGTACTTC. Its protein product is CASSYGASLSYEQYF.

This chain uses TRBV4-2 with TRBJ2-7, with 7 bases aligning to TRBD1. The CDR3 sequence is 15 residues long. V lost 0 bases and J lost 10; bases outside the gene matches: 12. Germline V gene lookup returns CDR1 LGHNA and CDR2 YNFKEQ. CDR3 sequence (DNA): TGTGCCAGCAGCCAAGATCGGAAGGGGACAGATGGTCAGTACTTC. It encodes CASSQDRKGTDGQYF.

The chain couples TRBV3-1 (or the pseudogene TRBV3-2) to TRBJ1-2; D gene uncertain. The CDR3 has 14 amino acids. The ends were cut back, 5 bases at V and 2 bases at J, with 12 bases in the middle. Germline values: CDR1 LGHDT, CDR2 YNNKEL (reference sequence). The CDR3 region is CASSGETNNYGYTF. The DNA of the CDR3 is TGTGCCAGCAGCGGGGAGACAAACAACTATGGCTACACCTTC.

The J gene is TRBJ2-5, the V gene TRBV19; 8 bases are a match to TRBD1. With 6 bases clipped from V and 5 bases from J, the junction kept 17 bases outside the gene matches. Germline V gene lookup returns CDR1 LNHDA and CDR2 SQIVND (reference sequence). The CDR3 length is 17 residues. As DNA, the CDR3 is TGTGCCAGTAGGTTCCCGGAAACAGGGGGTAGCTGGGAGACCCAGTACTTC. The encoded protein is CASRFPETGGSWETQYF.